The present entry profiles one T cell receptor beta chain with its context. Its target is not known. V was clipped by 5 bases and J by 2 bases, with 8 bases between them. The CDR3 is made up of 12 amino acids. Germline CDR1 reads DFQATT; CDR2 reads SNEGSKA (reference sequence). The time point was: pre-sensitization, week 0. Specified treatment: therapeutic diphenylcyclopropenone sensitization with weekly scalp DPC. This sample is part of a study of human T cells and chemical hapten exposure. Study in general: During the roughly 25-week study period, patients had diphenylcyclopropenone applied to the scalp every week. Patients having alopecia areata, totalis or universalis were mostly female. Small volume differences among pooled libraries mainly caused per-sample TCR yield variation. Points from the study as a whole: Expanded TCRs made up significantly more big CDR3 similarity clusters than controls did.

TCRdb used MiXCR to reprocess the RACE reads, holding one entry per CDR3 protein. The repertoire includes about 180,000 distinct CDR3 sequences, nearly 30% of them detected once, and roughly 3% sits in the top ten. The starting material was whole blood, obtained in connection with sensitization to the hapten diphenylcyclopropenone (DPC). This TCR derives from a woman aged 25 to 39 with alopecia areata. Some clones in this sample may be carry-over from other donors' samples. The chain joins TRBV20-1 to TRBJ2-3, with no clear D. Here the CDR3 DNA reads TGCAGTGCTTTATTAAACACAGATACGCAGTATTTT. This sequence encodes CSALLNTDTQYF.